This T cell receptor beta chain is drawn from a study of vaccination effects on CD4 cells after COVID-19. Study findings and constraints: Clones that were induced by infection or by vaccine showed marked contraction late after vaccination. Healthy vaccinees' vaccine-induced clones included only 1 of 255 cross-reacting with common cold coronaviruses.

Antigen-specific CD4+ T cells were expanded with viral peptide pools in the ViraFEST assay before sequencing. Cultured cells yielded isolated CD4+ T cells after approximately nine days. The vaccine given was either BNT162b2 or mRNA-1273, in two doses. Having tested negative for nucleocapsid antibodies, the vaccine recipients showed no prior SARS-CoV-2 infection. After about 2 million PBMC were placed in each well, they were cultured with around 10 IU/ml IL-2 and about 10 ug/ml peptides. In regard to this clone: Its antigen remains unidentified.

CDR1 is SGDLS, CDR2 YYNGEE, per germline. This CDR3 spans 19 amino acids. With V trimmed by 4 bases and J by 0 bases, 15 bases remained unmatched. Repertoires were generated with immunoSEQ multiplex PCR, while TCRdb's copy carries only in-frame clones and drops some. The sample records approximately 24,000 clones, 75% to 85% being singletons. This receptor was taken from a human donor who received a COVID-19 vaccine. Some clones in this sample may be carry-over from other donors' samples. The J gene is TRBJ2-3, the V gene TRBV9; 9 bases are shared with TRBD2. The sequenced sample was CD4+ T cells from PBMCs cultured with SARS-CoV-2 spike peptides, obtained after COVID-19 vaccination. The CDR3 DNA sequence: TGTGCCAGCAGCCCACACGCAACTATAGCGGGGGTTAGCACAGATACGCAGTATTTT. Amino acids: CASSPHATIAGVSTDTQYF. Based on the CDR3 plus reference TRBV9 and TRBJ2-3, the full variable domain is DSGVTQTPKHLITATGQRVTLRCSPRSGDLSVYWYQQSLDQGLQFLIQYYNGEERAKGNILERFSAQQFPDLHSELNLSSLELGDSALYFCASSPHATIAGVSTDTQYFGPGTRLTVL.